The clone carrying this T cell receptor (beta chain) was found many times. Its antigen is as yet unknown. Template material for amplifying TCR beta CDR3 regions consisted of RNA transcripts. TCR CDR3 regions were first amplified by RT-PCR with HTBI primers. From the multiplex PCR reads, TCRdb called clonotypes with MiXCR, one entry per CDR3 protein. The profile shows roughly 380,000 distinct CDR3 sequences, roughly 14% of them singletons. Across 18 months, stable Graves' hyperthyroidism was marked by no progression to ophthalmopathy. Patients aged 18 to 65 had newly diagnosed hyperthyroidism that had lasted under 2 months. This specimen comes from a study of T cells in Graves' hyperthyroidism and ophthalmopathy. Overall study context: Peripheral blood samples were taken at initial diagnosis, prior to any treatment.

Study-level results: Through a model of 13 V-J features, ophthalmopathy was separated from stable hyperthyroidism.

CDR1 and CDR2 from the germline V gene are KGHSH and LQKENI. This CDR3 is built from 13 residues. Trimming pared 1 base from V and 5 bases from J, leaving 7 bases between. The source material was blood. This clonotype originated in a woman aged 55-70 years with Graves' hyperthyroidism. V and J are TRBV18 and TRBJ2-3; weak D call: TRBD1 (5 bases). The CDR3 DNA sequence: TGTGCCAGCTCACCACAAGACAGAGATACGCAGTATTTT. Encoded protein: CASSPQDRDTQYF.